Listed here is a single T cell receptor beta chain. Its antigen is unknown. There are no base qualities to consult, and no much larger clone falls within one base. This entry comes from a study of T cell changes during pregnancy in multiple sclerosis (dated by TCRdb to between 2018 and 2021). Regarding the complete study: In women with multiple sclerosis, the researchers looked at how the T cell repertoire shifted as pregnancy progressed.

Inclusive of the bounding cysteine and phenylalanine, the CDR3 is 16 residues long. Only CDR3 DNA remains: 48 bases, in frame from the first base. The library was obtained by the immunoSEQ multiplex PCR assay. What TCRdb holds here is the immuneACCESS table cut down to in-frame rearrangements. Part of the clones is not present; checked against another copy, under half of the missing clones reflect an unresolved V gene, and the others are unexplained. The sample includes 55,000 to 85,000 clones, with 85% to 95% observed a single time. Approximately 1% of the sample comes from the top ten. Sequenced material: peripheral blood, taken in the third trimester of pregnancy. The rearrangement joined TRBV21-1 to TRBJ1-4; the table's D call of TRBD1 was not tested on the DNA. TRBV21-1 is marked as a pseudogene. This receptor was identified in a female donor with multiple sclerosis, enrolled in a pregnancy study. Read as DNA, the sequence is TGTGCCAGCAGCATAAGACAGGGGGCAACTAATGAAAAACTGTTTTTT. It translates as CASSIRQGATNEKLFF.